The clone carrying this T cell receptor beta chain was seen just once. The record originates from a study of T cell changes during pregnancy in multiple sclerosis. The protocol was immunoSEQ multiplex PCR, while the TCRdb copy is restricted to in-frame clones and leaves out a portion. The profile covers more than 80,000 clones, with about 90% appearing a single time and around 1.6% taken by the ten largest. With 0 bases removed from V and 1 base from J, the gap between germline ends came to 7 bases. Germline V gene sequence: CDR1 SGHRS, CDR2 YFSETQ. The length of the CDR3 is 14 residues. This chain uses TRBV5-1 with TRBJ1-2; maybe TRBD1 (6 bases). The specimen was peripheral blood, collected before pregnancy. This sequence originates from a female donor with multiple sclerosis, enrolled in a pregnancy study. The CDR3 coding sequence is TGCGCCAGCAGCTTGGGACAGGATAACTATGGCTACACCTTC. Its translation: CASSLGQDNYGYTF.